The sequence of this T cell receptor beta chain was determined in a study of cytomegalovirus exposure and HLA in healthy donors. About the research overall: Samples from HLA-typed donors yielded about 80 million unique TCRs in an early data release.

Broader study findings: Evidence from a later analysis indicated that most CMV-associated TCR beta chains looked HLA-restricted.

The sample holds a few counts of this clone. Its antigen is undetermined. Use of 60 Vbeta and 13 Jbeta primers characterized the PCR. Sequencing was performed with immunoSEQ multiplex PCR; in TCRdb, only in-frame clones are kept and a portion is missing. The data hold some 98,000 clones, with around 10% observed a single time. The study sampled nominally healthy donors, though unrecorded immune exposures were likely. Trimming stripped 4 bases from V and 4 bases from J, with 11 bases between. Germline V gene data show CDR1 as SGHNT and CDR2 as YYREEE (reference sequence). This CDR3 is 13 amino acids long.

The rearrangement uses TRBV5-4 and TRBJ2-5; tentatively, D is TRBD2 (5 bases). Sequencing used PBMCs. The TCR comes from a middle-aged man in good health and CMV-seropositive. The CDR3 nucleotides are TGTGCCAGCAGCCCTAGGGAGAGAGAGACCCAGTACTTC. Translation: CASSPRERETQYF.